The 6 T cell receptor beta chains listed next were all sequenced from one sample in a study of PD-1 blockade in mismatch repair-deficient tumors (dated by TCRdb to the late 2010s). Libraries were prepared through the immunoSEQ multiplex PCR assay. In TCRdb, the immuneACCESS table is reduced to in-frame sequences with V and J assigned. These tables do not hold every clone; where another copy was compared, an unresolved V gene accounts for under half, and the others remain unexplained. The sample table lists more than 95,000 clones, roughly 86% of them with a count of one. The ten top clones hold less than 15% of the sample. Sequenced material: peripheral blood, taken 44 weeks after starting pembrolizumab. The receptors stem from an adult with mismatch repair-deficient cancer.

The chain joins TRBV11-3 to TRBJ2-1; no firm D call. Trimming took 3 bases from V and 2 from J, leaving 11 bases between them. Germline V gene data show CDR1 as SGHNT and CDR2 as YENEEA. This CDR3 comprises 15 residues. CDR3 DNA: TGTGCCAGCAGCTTCAGGAAGGGCACCTACAATGAGCAGTTCTTC. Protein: CASSFRKGTYNEQFF.

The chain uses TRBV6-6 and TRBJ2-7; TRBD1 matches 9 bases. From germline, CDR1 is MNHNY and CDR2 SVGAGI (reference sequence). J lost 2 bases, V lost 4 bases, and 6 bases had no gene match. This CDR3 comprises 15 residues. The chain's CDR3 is CASSSPDRGTYEQYF. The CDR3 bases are TGTGCCAGCAGTTCGCCGGACAGGGGAACCTACGAGCAGTACTTC.

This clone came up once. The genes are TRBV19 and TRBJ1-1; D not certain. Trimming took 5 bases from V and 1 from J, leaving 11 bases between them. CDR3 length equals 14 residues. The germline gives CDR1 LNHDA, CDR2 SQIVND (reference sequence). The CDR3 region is CASSALDKNTEAFF. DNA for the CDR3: TGTGCCAGTAGTGCCCTCGACAAGAACACTGAAGCTTTCTTT.

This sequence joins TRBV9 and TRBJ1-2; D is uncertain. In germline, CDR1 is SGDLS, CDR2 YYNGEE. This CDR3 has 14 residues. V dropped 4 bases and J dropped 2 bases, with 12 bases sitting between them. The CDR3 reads CASSPRGPNYGYTF. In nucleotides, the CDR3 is TGTGCCAGCAGCCCCCGCGGGCCCAACTATGGCTACACCTTC.

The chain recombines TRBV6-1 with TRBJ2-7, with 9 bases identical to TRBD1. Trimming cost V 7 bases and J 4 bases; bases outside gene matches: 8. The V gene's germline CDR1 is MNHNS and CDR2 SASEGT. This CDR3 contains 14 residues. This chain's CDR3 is CASIPGQGHYEQYF. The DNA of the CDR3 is TGTGCCAGCATCCCGGGACAGGGTCATTACGAGCAGTACTTC.

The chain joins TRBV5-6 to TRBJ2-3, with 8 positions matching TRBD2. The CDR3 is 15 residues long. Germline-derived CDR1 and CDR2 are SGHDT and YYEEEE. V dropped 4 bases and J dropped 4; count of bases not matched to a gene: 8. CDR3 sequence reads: CASSPAGVLSDTQYF. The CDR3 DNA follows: TGTGCCAGCAGCCCAGCGGGAGTTCTCTCAGATACGCAGTATTTT.